These 21 T cell receptor beta chains share one sample of origin, sequenced in a study of cytomegalovirus exposure and HLA in healthy donors. Profiling relied on immunoSEQ multiplex PCR, and the TCRdb table lists in-frame clones only, not all of them. Of 120,000 or so clones listed, over 75% are singletons. The sample consisted of PBMCs. These receptor sequences come from a woman in her thirties in good health and CMV-seronegative.

The chain is built from TRBV6-6 and TRBJ2-2; no clear D. CDR1 is MNHNY, CDR2 SVGAGI, per germline (reference sequence). V lost 1 base and J 0 bases, leaving 6 bases between the germline ends. This CDR3 comprises 15 residues. CDR3 sequence reads: CASSYWSANTGELFF. In DNA form, the CDR3 reads TGTGCCAGCAGTTACTGGTCGGCGAACACCGGGGAGCTGTTTTTT.

This clone is a singleton in its sample. The chain is built from TRBV5-1 and TRBJ2-2; 8 bases map to TRBD1. Trimming took 4 bases from V and 5 from J; bases not matched to a gene: 4. The CDR3 contains 14 residues. The germline gives CDR1 SGHRS, CDR2 YFSETQ. In DNA, the CDR3 is TGCGCCAGCAGCCGCGACAGGGGAACCGGGGAGCTGTTTTTT. This encodes CASSRDRGTGELFF.

This clone was seen a single time. The chain recombines TRBV5-1 with TRBJ1-1; no clear D gene. The CDR3 has 14 residues. Trimming pared 4 bases from V and 1 base from J, leaving 11 bases between. Germline V gene sequence: CDR1 SGHRS, CDR2 YFSETQ. CDR3 residues: CASSRAGENTEAFF. CDR3 DNA: TGCGCCAGCAGCCGGGCCGGGGAGAACACTGAAGCTTTCTTT.

V usage is TRBV7-3 and J usage is TRBJ2-1; D unresolved. V shed 4 bases and J shed 2 bases, with 12 bases lying between them. Germline values: CDR1 SGHTA, CDR2 FQGTGA. The CDR3 sequence is 15 residues long. CDR3 bases: TGTGCCAGCAGCTCGCAAGCGAGTACCTACAATGAGCAGTTCTTC. Protein: CASSSQASTYNEQFF.

The chain is built from TRBV10-3 and TRBJ1-2, with 10 bases lining up with TRBD1. V shed 10 bases and J 5 bases; nucleotides not matched to a gene: 13. In germline, CDR1 is ENHRY, CDR2 SYGVKD. The CDR3 is 15 residues long. The CDR3 spells CATHSTGTGEYGYTF. In nucleotides, the CDR3 is TGTGCCACCCACTCGACCGGGACAGGGGAGTATGGCTACACCTTC.

This chain connects TRBV19 to TRBJ2-3, with D possibly matching TRBD1 (6 bases). Per germline, CDR1 LNHDA and CDR2 SQIVND (reference sequence). The CDR3 totals 16 residues. V was trimmed by 7 bases and J by 1 base, leaving 18 bases between them. DNA for the CDR3: TGTGCCAGTACCGAAGGAAGTAGACAGGGCACAGATACGCAGTATTTT. Its protein product is CASTEGSRQGTDTQYF.

The chain has TRBV7-8 and TRBJ1-1, with TRBD1 as a possible D gene (6 bases). The CDR3 loop spans 14 amino acids. Germline CDR1 and CDR2: SGHVS and FQNEAQ. V was pared by 5 bases and J by 0 bases, with 10 bases between. The CDR3: CASSPGAVNTEAFF. CDR3 coding DNA: TGTGCCAGCAGCCCAGGGGCGGTGAACACTGAAGCTTTCTTT. Together with reference TRBV7-8 and TRBJ1-1, the CDR3 gives the full variable domain: GAGVSQSPRYKVAKRGQDVALRCDPISGHVSLFWYQQALGQGPEFLTYFQNEAQLDKSGLPSDRFFAERPEGSVSTLKIQRTQQEDSAVYLCASSPGAVNTEAFFGQGTRLTVV.

This clone was detected only a few times. The chain is built from TRBV11-3 and TRBJ2-1; D remains ambiguous. The germline CDR1 and CDR2 sequences are SGHNT and YENEEA. The CDR3 is 15 amino acids. The V end lost 2 bases, the J end lost 0 bases, and 8 bases lay between the germline ends. DNA of the CDR3: TGTGCCAGCAGCTTAATCCCAGTCTCCTACAATGAGCAGTTCTTC. Translated, it gives CASSLIPVSYNEQFF.

The CDR3 nucleotides read TGTGCCAGCAGCTCGGAGCCCACAGATACGCAGTATTTT. Protein sequence: CASSSEPTDTQYF. The chain has TRBV5-4 and TRBJ2-3; D unclear. The germline V and J ends were trimmed by 3 bases and 2 bases, with 7 bases remaining between them. Germline CDR1 reads SGHNT; CDR2 reads YYREEE (reference sequence). The CDR3 extends over 13 amino acids. Looking up the rest from reference TRBV5-4 and TRBJ2-3 gives the full variable domain: ETGVTQSPTHLIKTRGQQVTLRCSSQSGHNTVSWYQQALGQGPQFIFQYYREEENGRGNFPPRFSGLQFPNYSSELNVNALELDDSALYLCASSSEPTDTQYFGPGTRLTVL.

The rearrangement links TRBV30 to TRBJ2-7; D is perhaps TRBD2 (5 bases). Germline assignment: CDR1 GTSNPN and CDR2 SVGIG (reference sequence). CDR3 size: 13 residues. The V end was cut by 1 base, the J end by 4 bases, with 11 bases between. The CDR3 loop is CAWSAGFGYEQYF. CDR3 sequence (DNA): TGTGCCTGGAGTGCGGGGTTTGGGTACGAGCAGTACTTC.

V is TRBV10-3 and J is TRBJ2-7, with 9 bases matching TRBD1. Germline CDR1 reads ENHRY; CDR2 reads SYGVKD. This CDR3 has 14 residues. After removal of 6 bases from V and 2 bases from J, the junction contained 5 bases not matched to a gene. The CDR3 bases are TGTGCCATCAGGGACCGGGACAGGGCCTACGAGCAGTACTTC. Its protein is CAIRDRDRAYEQYF.

The rearrangement links TRBV5-6 to TRBJ1-2; 7 bases map to TRBD1. CDR1 is SGHDT and CDR2 is YYEEEE in the germline V gene. The CDR3 covers 15 residues. J was trimmed by 0 bases and V by 2 bases; bases with no gene match: 4. The CDR3 loop is CASSLRQGANYGYTF. The CDR3 DNA is TGTGCCAGCAGCTTACGGCAGGGGGCTAACTATGGCTACACCTTC.

This chain links TRBV9 with TRBJ2-7, with a tentative D call TRBD2 (6 bases). There are 13 residues in the CDR3. Germline-derived CDR1 and CDR2 are SGDLS and YYNGEE. V was shortened by 2 bases and J by 4 bases, with 10 bases between the two germline ends. This CDR3 reads CASSVGTSYEQYF. The CDR3 DNA follows: TGTGCCAGCAGCGTCGGGACTTCGTACGAGCAGTACTTC. Full variable domain (rest looked up from reference TRBV9 and TRBJ2-7): DSGVTQTPKHLITATGQRVTLRCSPRSGDLSVYWYQQSLDQGLQFLIQYYNGEERAKGNILERFSAQQFPDLHSELNLSSLELGDSALYFCASSVGTSYEQYFGPGTRLTVT.

This clone was seen a few times. This rearrangement joins TRBV2 to TRBJ1-1; D is unclear. Trimming removed 4 bases from V and 0 bases from J, with 15 bases in between. The CDR3 runs 16 residues. Germline assignment: CDR1 SNHLY and CDR2 FYNNEI. The DNA for the CDR3 is TGTGCCAGCAGTGCTCGGGGAGGGCTCTTGAACACTGAAGCTTTCTTT. Translating gives CASSARGGLLNTEAFF.

V gene TRBV10-1 combines with J gene TRBJ2-7; D possibly corresponds to TRBD1 (5 bases). This CDR3 has 14 residues. With 3 bases removed from V and 3 bases from J, the gap between germline ends came to 12 bases. Germline loops: CDR1 WNHNN, CDR2 SYGVQD (reference sequence). DNA for the CDR3: TGCGCCAGCAGTGATAACAGACAGCTCTACGAGCAGTACTTC. Protein sequence: CASSDNRQLYEQYF.

The CDR3 nucleotides are TGTGCCAGCAGCTTAACCCCCTCCCCGGGGGAGCAGTACTTC. Translating it yields CASSLTPSPGEQYF. The gene calls are TRBV7-2 and TRBJ2-7, with D perhaps matching TRBD2 (5 bases). The germline V gene encodes CDR1 SGHTA and CDR2 FQGNSA. Trimming took off 2 bases at V and 7 bases at J, with 15 bases between the two ends. The CDR3 has 14 residues.

V and J are TRBV5-1 and TRBJ2-1, with D possibly matching TRBD2 (6 bases). The CDR3 runs to 15 residues. Trimming took off 0 bases at V and 1 base at J, with 8 bases between the two ends. CDR1 and CDR2 (germline): SGHRS, YFSETQ. CDR3 loop: CASSLEGLSYNEQFF. The CDR3, as DNA: TGCGCCAGCAGCTTGGAAGGACTATCCTACAATGAGCAGTTCTTC.

The rearrangement uses TRBV7-2 and TRBJ1-1; TRBD1 is a possible D gene (6 bases). Germline lookup yields CDR1 SGHTA and CDR2 FQGNSA. Trimming took 5 bases from V and 7 from J, leaving 11 bases between them. This CDR3 contains 12 residues. The CDR3 DNA reads TGTGCCAGCAGCCCAGGACAGTATGAAGCTTTCTTT. It translates to CASSPGQYEAFF.

This chain joins TRBV9 and TRBJ2-3; 10 bases fit TRBD2. The CDR3 loop spans 17 amino acids. Trimming cost V 4 bases and J 5 bases; bases outside gene matches: 13. CDR1 and CDR2 from the germline V gene are SGDLS and YYNGEE. CDR3 in amino acids: CASSPQWERGGVDTQYF. The CDR3 region has the DNA TGTGCCAGCAGCCCTCAATGGGAGCGGGGGGGCGTAGATACGCAGTATTTT. The variable domain in full, completed from reference TRBV9 and TRBJ2-3, reads DSGVTQTPKHLITATGQRVTLRCSPRSGDLSVYWYQQSLDQGLQFLIQYYNGEERAKGNILERFSAQQFPDLHSELNLSSLELGDSALYFCASSPQWERGGVDTQYFGPGTRLTVL.

This rearrangement joins TRBV30 to TRBJ1-4; tentative D call: TRBD1 (6 bases). Germline V gives CDR1 GTSNPN, CDR2 SVGIG (reference sequence). The CDR3 extends over 15 amino acids. The V gene lost 4 bases and the J gene lost 7 bases, with 19 bases spanning the gap. The CDR3 DNA reads as TGTGCCTGGATGGACGGAGCAGGGGCGCCTGAAAAACTGTTTTTT. Residues: CAWMDGAGAPEKLFF.

V and J are TRBV9 and TRBJ2-7, with 10 nucleotides matching TRBD2. Germline assignment: CDR1 SGDLS and CDR2 YYNGEE. V shed 0 bases, J shed 2 bases, and the junction held 5 bases outside the gene matches. This CDR3 comprises 16 residues. The CDR3 here is CASSVEALAGAYEQYF. CDR3 DNA: TGTGCCAGCAGCGTAGAAGCGCTAGCGGGGGCCTACGAGCAGTACTTC.